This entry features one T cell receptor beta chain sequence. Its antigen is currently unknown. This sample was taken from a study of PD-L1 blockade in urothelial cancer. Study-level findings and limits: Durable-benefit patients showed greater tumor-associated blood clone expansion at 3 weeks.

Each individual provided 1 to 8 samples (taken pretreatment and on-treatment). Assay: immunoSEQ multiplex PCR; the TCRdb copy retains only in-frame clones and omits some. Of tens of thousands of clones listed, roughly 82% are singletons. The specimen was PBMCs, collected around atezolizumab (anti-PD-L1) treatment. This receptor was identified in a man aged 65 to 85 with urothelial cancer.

DNA of the CDR3: TGTGCCAGCAGCCCGAGTTTCGGTACGCAGTATTTT. Encoded protein: CASSPSFGTQYF. V gene TRBV7-8 combines with J gene TRBJ2-3; D is uncertain. The CDR3 contains 12 residues. V was trimmed by 5 bases and J by 8 bases, leaving 11 bases between them. The germline CDR1 and CDR2 sequences are SGHVS and FQNEAQ. Together with reference TRBV7-8 and TRBJ2-3, the CDR3 gives the full variable domain: GAGVSQSPRYKVAKRGQDVALRCDPISGHVSLFWYQQALGQGPEFLTYFQNEAQLDKSGLPSDRFFAERPEGSVSTLKIQRTQQEDSAVYLCASSPSFGTQYFGPGTRLTVL.